One and the same sample provided the 10 T cell receptor beta chains below, sequenced in a study of response to subunit inactivated influenza vaccine. MiXCR, applied by TCRdb to the RT-PCR reads, yields one record per CDR3 protein. The sample has about 570,000 distinct CDR3 sequences, 10% to 15% seen once. This material consisted of PBMCs from blood, taken on the day of vaccination. The receptors shown here come from a man aged 50 or older who received an inactivated influenza vaccine.

This clonotype has at least ten counts. The junction does not match germline at one end; this may be a read error. The chain has TRBV12-3 or TRBV12-4 and TRBJ1-5; D is unresolved. CDR3 length: 13 residues. CDR3: CASSTTSYQPQHF. In DNA, the CDR3 is TGTGCCAGCAGTACGACTAGCTATCAGCCCCAGCATTTT.

The chain is built from TRBV6-2 or TRBV6-3 and TRBJ2-7, with no clear D. V was trimmed by 0 bases and J by 6 bases, leaving 24 bases between them. Germline values: CDR1 MNHEY, CDR2 SVGEGT. This CDR3 spans 18 amino acids. CDR3 region: CASSYSKVLPRKLGEQYF. The CDR3 DNA reads as TGTGCCAGCAGTTACTCGAAGGTTTTACCCCGAAAGCTAGGCGAGCAGTACTTC.

The chain combines TRBV18 with TRBJ2-1; D tentatively fits TRBD1 or TRBD2 (6 bases each). Germline lookup yields CDR1 KGHSH and CDR2 LQKENI. Trimming left V 4 bases short and J 2 bases short, with 12 bases between. The CDR3 contains 15 residues. The CDR3 reads CASSQTRGAYNEQFF. CDR3 nucleotide sequence: TGTGCCAGCTCACAGACTAGGGGGGCCTACAATGAGCAGTTCTTC.

This chain connects TRBV7-9 to TRBJ2-1; D possibly uses TRBD1 or TRBD2 (5 bases each). There are 14 residues in the CDR3. Trimming took 5 bases from V and 4 from J, leaving 12 bases between them. Germline lookup yields CDR1 SEHNR and CDR2 FQNEAQ (reference sequence). The chain's CDR3 is CASSHRDQYNEQFF. The CDR3 coding sequence is TGTGCCAGCAGCCACCGGGACCAGTACAATGAGCAGTTCTTC.

This clonotype has only a few counts. The chain combines TRBV20-1 with TRBJ2-7; tentatively, D is TRBD1 (6 bases). The germline CDR1 and CDR2 sequences are DFQATT and SNEGSKA (reference sequence). The length of the CDR3 is 13 residues. The CDR3 region is CGAPGQHTYEQYF. CDR3 nucleotides: TGCGGAGCTCCAGGACAGCACACCTACGAGCAGTACTTC.

This clonotype was detected ten times or more. The rearrangement links TRBV7-8 to TRBJ2-7, with unresolved D. Germline V gene lookup returns CDR1 SGHVS and CDR2 FQNEAQ. The CDR3 extends over 12 amino acids. Trimming removed 1 base at V and 12 bases at J, with 13 bases between. CDR3 sequence (DNA): TGTGCCAGCAGCTTAGAAATAACTACCCGGTACTTC. Translated, it gives CASSLEITTRYF.

In its sample, this clonotype was seen many times. V gene TRBV7-9 combines with J gene TRBJ1-2; no reliable D call. The CDR3 contains 14 residues. The germline gives CDR1 SEHNR, CDR2 FQNEAQ (reference sequence). Trimming stripped 4 bases from V and 6 bases from J, with 15 bases between. This chain's CDR3 is CASSSSGGKNGYTF. DNA for the CDR3: TGTGCCAGCAGCTCGTCGGGAGGGAAAAATGGCTACACCTTC.

This clonotype was counted a few times. The gene calls are TRBV12-3 or TRBV12-4 and TRBJ1-1; 8 bases line up with TRBD1. The junction had 6 bases not matched to a gene; V was cut back by 6 bases and J by 6 bases. The CDR3 extends over 13 amino acids. The CDR3 region is CASSPDRGAEAFF. DNA of the CDR3: TGTGCCAGCAGCCCCGACAGGGGAGCTGAAGCTTTCTTT.

The rearrangement uses TRBV7-9 and TRBJ2-7; D gene ambiguous. This CDR3 spans 15 amino acids. V lost 5 bases, J lost 2 bases, and 16 bases lay in between. The germline gives CDR1 SEHNR, CDR2 FQNEAQ (reference sequence). The CDR3 here is CASSPPVARAYEQYF. The CDR3 DNA reads as TGTGCCAGCAGCCCCCCCGTAGCCCGAGCCTACGAGCAGTACTTC.

The chain has TRBV5-1 and TRBJ2-1; D is unclear. Trimming took 0 bases from V and 5 from J, leaving 9 bases between them. Germline V lookup: CDR1 SGHRS, CDR2 YFSETQ. CDR3 length: 14 residues. CDR3 sequence (DNA): TGCGCCAGCAGCTTGGCCCCCCAGAACAATGAGCAGTTCTTC. Amino acid sequence: CASSLAPQNNEQFF.